This is a list of T cell receptor beta chains from one sample in a study of blood T cell repertoires in COVID-19. Clones were read by immunoSEQ multiplex PCR, and TCRdb kept only the in-frame ones, dropping some. The table has hundreds of thousands of clones, around 90% seen once; the top ten hold 0.8% to 1%. Sequenced sample: peripheral blood. The source is a man aged 18 to 30 with COVID-19, enrolled during active disease. Both conserved end residues are part of each CDR3. The order of the fields is J gene, clone size, D gene, V gene, CDR3 DNA, CDR3 protein. D genes are given only for firm matches. Size is omitted from some rows. Given values are once, few, many or a class for expanded clones.

J gene: TRBJ1-1; clone size: NA; D gene: NA; V gene: TRBV30; CDR3 DNA: TGTGCCTGGAGTGTACTATCTGGGAGCACTGAAGCTTTCTTT; CDR3 protein: CAWSVLSGSTEAFF
J gene: TRBJ2-1; clone size: NA; D gene: NA; V gene: TRBV6-6; CDR3 DNA: TGTGCCAGCAGTTACGACAGGACTTACTACAATGAGCAGTTCTTC; CDR3 protein: CASSYDRTYYNEQFF
J gene: TRBJ2-7; clone size: once; D gene: NA; V gene: TRBV13; CDR3 DNA: TGTGCCAGCGGCAAGAACGCTTACGAGCAGTACTTC; CDR3 protein: CASGKNAYEQYF
J gene: TRBJ2-1; clone size: NA; D gene: TRBD1; V gene: TRBV20-1; CDR3 DNA: TGCAGTGCCGCACAGGGGTATGAGCAGTTCTTC; CDR3 protein: CSAAQGYEQFF
J gene: TRBJ2-1; clone size: NA; D gene: TRBD2; V gene: TRBV9; CDR3 DNA: TGTGCCAGCAGCGTAGCCCTAGCGGACAATGAGCAGTTCTTC; CDR3 protein: CASSVALADNEQFF
J gene: TRBJ2-7; clone size: NA; D gene: TRBD1; V gene: TRBV6-1; CDR3 DNA: TGTGCCAGCAGTGAAGGCCCGACAGGGTACGAGCAGTACTTC; CDR3 protein: CASSEGPTGYEQYF
J gene: TRBJ2-1; clone size: NA; D gene: TRBD2; V gene: TRBV30; CDR3 DNA: TGTGCCTGGACCCTAGCGGGACGAGAGCAGTTCTTC; CDR3 protein: CAWTLAGREQFF
J gene: TRBJ2-2; clone size: NA; D gene: NA; V gene: TRBV11-3; CDR3 DNA: TGTGCCAGCAGCTTAGATGGAGTAAAGACCGGGGAGCTGTTTTTT; CDR3 protein: CASSLDGVKTGELFF
J gene: TRBJ1-1; clone size: NA; D gene: TRBD1; V gene: TRBV5-1; CDR3 DNA: TGCGCCACCCGACAGGGGGGAACGATGAACACTGAAGCTTTCTTT; CDR3 protein: CATRQGGTMNTEAFF
J gene: TRBJ2-2; clone size: NA; D gene: TRBD2; V gene: TRBV2; CDR3 DNA: TGTGCCAGCAGTGATATCCTAGCGGGAGGGATGAACACCGGGGAGCTGTTTTTT; CDR3 protein: CASSDILAGGMNTGELFF
J gene: TRBJ2-7; clone size: NA; D gene: NA; V gene: TRBV5-5; CDR3 DNA: TGTGCCAGCAGCTTGACTAGCTCCTACGAGCAGTACTTC; CDR3 protein: CASSLTSSYEQYF
J gene: TRBJ2-7; clone size: NA; D gene: NA; V gene: TRBV4-1; CDR3 DNA: TGCGCCAGCAGCCCCTCAGATCGTACCGAGCAGTACTTC; CDR3 protein: CASSPSDRTEQYF
J gene: TRBJ1-6; clone size: NA; D gene: TRBD1; V gene: TRBV13; CDR3 DNA: TGTGCCAGCAGCGCGGACAGGGGTGATAATTCACCCCTCCACTTT; CDR3 protein: CASSADRGDNSPLHF
J gene: TRBJ2-3; clone size: NA; D gene: NA; V gene: TRBV4-2; CDR3 DNA: TGTGCCAGCAGCCAAGAAAGAAGGGAGACGCAGTATTTT; CDR3 protein: CASSQERRETQYF
J gene: TRBJ1-5; clone size: few; D gene: NA; V gene: TRBV6-6; CDR3 DNA: TGTGCCAGCAGCCGGGGGGGTCAGCCCCAGCATTTT; CDR3 protein: CASSRGGQPQHF
J gene: TRBJ2-1; clone size: few; D gene: TRBD2; V gene: TRBV7-9; CDR3 DNA: TGTGCCAGCAGCCCAGCGGGGGGAGGGTTGGCGCGGAACGAGCAGTTCTTC; CDR3 protein: CASSPAGGGLARNEQFF
J gene: TRBJ2-2; clone size: few; D gene: TRBD2; V gene: TRBV24-1; CDR3 DNA: TGTGCCACCAGTCCTAGCGGGAGCACCGGGGAGCTGTTTTTT; CDR3 protein: CATSPSGSTGELFF
J gene: TRBJ2-7; clone size: NA; D gene: NA; V gene: TRBV5-1; CDR3 DNA: TGCGCCAGCAGCCGGGACACGGGCTACGAGCAGTACTTC; CDR3 protein: CASSRDTGYEQYF
J gene: TRBJ2-1; clone size: NA; D gene: NA; V gene: TRBV10-2; CDR3 DNA: TGCGCCAGCAGTGAGGCGGGGAGTGAGCAGTTCTTC; CDR3 protein: CASSEAGSEQFF
J gene: TRBJ2-3; clone size: NA; D gene: NA; V gene: TRBV7-8; CDR3 DNA: TGTGCCAGCAGTTGGTTGCTCGGAGGAGATACGCAGTATTTT; CDR3 protein: CASSWLLGGDTQYF
J gene: TRBJ1-5; clone size: NA; D gene: NA; V gene: TRBV9; CDR3 DNA: TGTGCCAGCAGCGCAGGACATGAGGGCAATCAGCCCCAGCATTTT; CDR3 protein: CASSAGHEGNQPQHF
J gene: TRBJ2-1; clone size: NA; D gene: NA; V gene: TRBV18; CDR3 DNA: TGTGCCAGCTCACCTCAGGGAGGTGGAGGGAATGAGCAGTTCTTC; CDR3 protein: CASSPQGGGGNEQFF
J gene: TRBJ1-5; clone size: NA; D gene: TRBD1; V gene: TRBV2; CDR3 DNA: TGTGCCACCTCCTCGACAGGGGGACATCAGCCCCAGCATTTT; CDR3 protein: CATSSTGGHQPQHF
J gene: TRBJ2-3; clone size: NA; D gene: NA; V gene: TRBV10-3; CDR3 DNA: TGTGCCTCCCGTACCGGGAGCTCCACAGATACGCAGTATTTT; CDR3 protein: CASRTGSSTDTQYF